The TCR beta chain described here comes from a study of blood T cell repertoires in COVID-19. Study summary: Nucleic acid was either cDNA or gDNA, and it came from T cells, B-cell-depleted T cells, or PBMCs.

Generated by immunoSEQ multiplex PCR, the TCRdb table keeps only in-frame clones and is missing some. In the table there are about 160,000 clones, just under 90% of which are singletons. From germline, CDR1 is SGHRS and CDR2 YFSETQ. Unmatched junction bases numbered 5, after V lost 4 bases and J lost 1 base. The CDR3 spans 15 residues. The sequence was obtained from a woman aged 70-85 years with COVID-19, enrolled during active disease. This chain links TRBV5-1 with TRBJ2-7; 10 nucleotides line up with TRBD1. The material sequenced was peripheral blood. Here the CDR3 reads CASSMGQGRSYEQYF. In nucleotides, the CDR3 is TGCGCCAGCAGCATGGGACAGGGGAGGTCCTACGAGCAGTACTTC.